What follows are 22 T cell receptor beta chains derived from one specimen sequenced in a study of a mutant IDH1 vaccine in newly diagnosed glioma. Regarding time point: week 23, last vaccination. In every dose of vaccine, 300 ug of mutant IDH1 20-mer peptide was given alongside topical imiquimod. These receptors' antigens are unknown. Data came from immunoSEQ multiplex PCR; TCRdb stores just in-frame clones and leaves some out. Of about 86,000 clones in the sample, approximately 85% were seen once. This specimen was PBMCs, taken from a glioma patient whose treatment included an IDH1 peptide vaccine. Receptors originate from a man under 40 with glioma. Some clones in this sample may be carry-over from other donors' samples.

This clone was detected only a few times. The chain is built from TRBV29-1 and TRBJ2-1; 10 bases are shared with TRBD2. This CDR3 contains 13 residues. Germline CDR1 reads SQVTM; CDR2 reads ANQGSEA. Trimming cost V 7 bases and J 3 bases; bases outside gene matches: 3. The chain's CDR3 is CSAGLADYNEQFF. CDR3 nucleotides: TGCAGCGCCGGACTAGCGGACTACAATGAGCAGTTCTTC.

The chain employs TRBV15 and TRBJ1-3; perhaps TRBD1 as D (6 bases). The CDR3 totals 18 residues. Germline V gene data show CDR1 as LNHNV and CDR2 as YYDKDF (reference sequence). The V and J ends lost 5 bases and 1 base respectively, with 21 bases between them. For the CDR3, the DNA is TGTGCCACCAGCGGAGGCGGGACAATACCTTTTTCTGGAAACACCATATATTTT. Protein sequence: CATSGGGTIPFSGNTIYF.

The genes are TRBV5-6 and TRBJ1-1; D might be TRBD1 (6 bases). The germline gives CDR1 SGHDT, CDR2 YYEEEE. V lost 4 bases, J lost 0 bases, and 13 bases lay in between. CDR3 length: 15 residues. Here the CDR3 DNA reads TGTGCCAGCAGCCGGGGGCTGGGGCTGAACACTGAAGCTTTCTTT. Protein product: CASSRGLGLNTEAFF.

The rearrangement joins TRBV15 to TRBJ1-1, with D unclear. CDR3 length: 14 amino acids. With 1 base removed from V and 7 bases from J, the gap between germline ends came to 13 bases. Germline-derived CDR1 and CDR2 are LNHNV and YYDKDF (reference sequence). The CDR3 DNA reads TGTGCCACCAGCAGAGGCCAGGCGCAGATTGAAGCTTTCTTT. Protein sequence: CATSRGQAQIEAFF.

The chain links TRBV14 to TRBJ2-7; no clear D. The CDR3 runs 14 residues. Trimming took 1 base from V and 5 from J, leaving 12 bases between them. Germline CDR1 is SGHDN and CDR2 is FVKESK. This chain's CDR3 is CASSQGPPENEQYF. CDR3 DNA: TGTGCCAGCAGCCAAGGACCCCCCGAGAACGAGCAGTACTTC.

The chain couples TRBV9 to TRBJ1-1; D gene ambiguous. The V gene's germline CDR1 is SGDLS and CDR2 YYNGEE. Trimming shortened V by 0 bases and J by 13 bases, and 16 bases separated the two germline ends. The CDR3 loop spans 13 amino acids. CDR3 in DNA: TGTGCCAGCAGCGTAGGACGGGGTGGGCCGGTTTTCTTT. Amino acid sequence: CASSVGRGGPVFF.

The rearrangement uses TRBV18 and TRBJ1-4; D uncertain. The V gene lost 3 bases and the J gene lost 5 bases, with 13 bases spanning the gap. Germline assignment: CDR1 KGHSH and CDR2 LQKENI. The CDR3 totals 15 residues. CDR3 in amino acids: CASSPSSAPNEKLFF. The DNA for the CDR3 is TGTGCCAGCTCACCTTCTTCAGCGCCCAATGAAAAACTGTTTTTT.

A single count supports this clone. The rearrangement links TRBV5-1 to TRBJ1-2, with D possibly TRBD1 on 5 matching bases. Germline CDR1 and CDR2: SGHRS and YFSETQ. The CDR3 has 15 amino acids. V was shortened by 4 bases and J by 4 bases, with 17 bases between the two germline ends. The CDR3 coding sequence is TGCGCCAGCAGCCTGGACGGGGCTCGGGGCTATGGCTACACCTTC. Translating it yields CASSLDGARGYGYTF.

The rearrangement joins TRBV28 to TRBJ1-2; D remains ambiguous. The CDR3 spans 12 residues. The ends were cut back, 3 bases at V and 5 bases at J, with 7 bases in the middle. CDR1 is MDHEN and CDR2 is SYDVKM in the germline V gene. Here the CDR3 reads CASSLLIYGYTF. In nucleotides, the CDR3 is TGTGCCAGCAGTTTGTTAATTTATGGCTACACCTTC.

To note about this clone: The sample has other DNA sequences that encode this CDR3 too. The chain couples TRBV7-3 to TRBJ1-2; D unresolved. Between the trimmed V and J ends, which lost 5 bases and 3 bases, there was a span of 10 bases. The CDR3 is 13 amino acids. CDR1 is SGHTA, CDR2 FQGTGA, per germline. The CDR3 nucleotides read TGTGCCAGCAGCCCCGACGGTCACTATGGCTACACCTTC. Translation: CASSPDGHYGYTF. Complete variable domain (other parts from reference TRBV7-3 and TRBJ1-2): GAGVSQTPSNKVTEKGKYVELRCDPISGHTALYWYRQSLGQGPEFLIYFQGTGAADDSGLPNDRFFAVRPEGSVSTLKIQRTERGDSAVYLCASSPDGHYGYTFGSGTRLTVV.

This clone has a handful of counts. The chain combines TRBV5-1 with TRBJ1-3; D not resolved. From germline, CDR1 is SGHRS and CDR2 YFSETQ. The CDR3 covers 15 residues. V dropped 0 bases and J dropped 0 bases, with 7 bases sitting between them. This CDR3 reads CASSLGPGSGNTIYF. CDR3 nucleotides: TGCGCCAGCAGCTTGGGGCCAGGCTCTGGAAACACCATATATTTT.

The chain joins TRBV20-1 to TRBJ2-7, with unresolved D. Deletions cut 5 bases from V and 3 bases from J, with 8 bases between. The length of the CDR3 is 11 residues. Germline V CDR1 and CDR2: DFQATT, SNEGSKA (reference sequence). The CDR3 loop is CSAHLNYEQYF. In DNA form, the CDR3 reads TGCAGTGCTCACCTAAACTACGAGCAGTACTTC.

A note on this clone: Other nucleotide sequences from this sample produce the same CDR3. The V and J genes are TRBV6-5 and TRBJ1-1; D not resolved. V dropped 0 bases and J dropped 2 bases, with 7 bases sitting between them. Germline V gene sequence: CDR1 MNHEY, CDR2 SVGAGI. CDR3 length: 14 residues. Here the CDR3 DNA reads TGTGCCAGCAGTTACTCGGAGGGAAACACTGAAGCTTTCTTT. Translated, it gives CASSYSEGNTEAFF.

Details on this clone: The junction departs from germline at one end; a sequencing error may be responsible. V is TRBV5-6 and J is TRBJ2-2; tentatively, D is TRBD2 (5 bases). The CDR3 spans 12 residues. CDR1 is SGHDT, CDR2 YYEEEE, per germline. The CDR3 spells CASSPPCVGAVF. The CDR3 DNA sequence: TGTGCCAGCAGCCCGCCTTGTGTGGGAGCTGTTTTT.

The J gene is TRBJ2-5, the V gene TRBV2; maybe TRBD2 (7 bases). The last part of the DNA fits TRBJ2-7 better; the J call may be wrong. CDR3 size: 14 residues. Germline V gives CDR1 SNHLY, CDR2 FYNNEI. As DNA, the CDR3 is TGTGCCAGCCTAGAGGGGGGGCAGACCTACGAGCAGTACTTC. It translates to CASLEGGQTYEQYF.

This clone was recorded only once. This chain connects TRBV9 to TRBJ1-1; D gene uncertain. Trimming pared 0 bases from V and 0 bases from J, leaving 6 bases between. This CDR3 spans 14 amino acids. Germline V gives CDR1 SGDLS, CDR2 YYNGEE. The CDR3: CASSVGSLNTEAFF. CDR3 in DNA: TGTGCCAGCAGCGTAGGGTCATTGAACACTGAAGCTTTCTTT.

This clone was observed once. The chain couples TRBV27 to TRBJ2-7, with 10 bases lining up with TRBD1. There are 14 residues in the CDR3. V dropped 5 bases and J dropped 6; count of bases not matched to a gene: 7. Germline V gene sequence: CDR1 MNHEY, CDR2 SMNVEV (reference sequence). CDR3 coding DNA: TGTGCCAGCAGTGTCCGGGACAGGGGTGCCGAGCAGTACTTC. It codes for CASSVRDRGAEQYF.

This chain uses TRBV4-2 with TRBJ2-7, with 7 bases aligning to TRBD1. With 0 bases clipped from V and 4 bases from J, the junction kept 6 bases outside the gene matches. This CDR3 is 15 amino acids long. Germline assignment: CDR1 LGHNA and CDR2 YNFKEQ. CDR3 sequence (DNA): TGTGCCAGCAGCCAAGATCTTTACAGGGGATACGAGCAGTACTTC. It codes for CASSQDLYRGYEQYF.

The chain recombines TRBV11-1 with TRBJ2-3, with D unclear. The V gene lost 2 bases and the J gene lost 6 bases, with 12 bases spanning the gap. The CDR3 sequence is 14 residues long. Germline values: CDR1 SGHAT, CDR2 FQDESV (reference sequence). DNA for the CDR3: TGTGCCAGCAGCTTAAATATCTTGCGGGATACGCAGTATTTT. Its protein product is CASSLNILRDTQYF.

This rearrangement joins TRBV2 to TRBJ1-4; no definite D call. Germline CDR1 and CDR2: SNHLY and FYNNEI. Trimming pared 3 bases from V and 0 bases from J, leaving 5 bases between. The CDR3 length is 14 residues. The DNA of the CDR3 is TGTGCCAGCAGTGACCGGACAACTAATGAAAAACTGTTTTTT. It encodes CASSDRTTNEKLFF.

The chain recombines TRBV2 with TRBJ1-1; D may be TRBD1 (5 bases). Germline CDR1 and CDR2: SNHLY and FYNNEI. The CDR3 contains 13 residues. Deletions cut 6 bases from V and 7 bases from J, with 15 bases between. CDR3 DNA: TGTGCCAGCAGACTCAGGGTGGGGGTTGAAGCTTTCTTT. Protein: CASRLRVGVEAFF.

The rearrangement links TRBV28 to TRBJ2-7; D perhaps matches TRBD2 (5 bases). Germline values: CDR1 MDHEN, CDR2 SYDVKM. V gave up 7 bases and J gave up 2 bases, with 18 bases separating them. The CDR3 is 15 amino acids. CDR3 DNA: TGTGCCAGCACTACAGACCGGGAAGGAACCTACGAGCAGTACTTC. It codes for CASTTDREGTYEQYF. The whole variable domain, remainder taken from reference TRBV28 and TRBJ2-7, is DVKVTQSSRYLVKRTGEKVFLECVQDMDHENMFWYRQDPGLGLRLIYFSYDVKMKEKGDIPEGYSVSREKKERFSLILESASTNQTSMYLCASTTDREGTYEQYFGPGTRLTVT.